The present T cell receptor beta chain was sequenced within a study of shared clonotypes between healthy human individuals. Findings of the study overall: Generally, naive subsets (rather than memory subsets) showed larger estimated richness. Although depth was large, rarefaction showed that sequencing of the sorted subsets was incomplete. Represented diversity, genetic and exposure-history alike, was limited by few donors.

For each subset, genomic DNA was distributed in equal portions over several immunoSEQ plates. The assay was immunoSEQ multiplex PCR, and TCRdb's table has in-frame clones only and misses some. The sample carries roughly 700,000 clones, around 90% recorded once. The CDR3 loop spans 14 amino acids. V shed 5 bases and J shed 7 bases, with 15 bases lying between them. The germline gives CDR1 MDHEN, CDR2 SYDVKM. Comment on this clone: The antigen is undetermined.

The receptor's source is a man aged 18 to 29 in good health. Some clones in this sample may be carry-over from other donors' samples. Material: memory CD8+ T cells from PBMCs. The subset was: CD45RO+ cells pooled with CCR7-negative TemRA cells. This chain uses TRBV28 with TRBJ2-1, with D tentatively TRBD1 (5 bases). Here the CDR3 reads CASSQKRTLNEQFF. For the CDR3, the DNA is TGTGCCAGCAGTCAAAAACGGACACTTAATGAGCAGTTCTTC.